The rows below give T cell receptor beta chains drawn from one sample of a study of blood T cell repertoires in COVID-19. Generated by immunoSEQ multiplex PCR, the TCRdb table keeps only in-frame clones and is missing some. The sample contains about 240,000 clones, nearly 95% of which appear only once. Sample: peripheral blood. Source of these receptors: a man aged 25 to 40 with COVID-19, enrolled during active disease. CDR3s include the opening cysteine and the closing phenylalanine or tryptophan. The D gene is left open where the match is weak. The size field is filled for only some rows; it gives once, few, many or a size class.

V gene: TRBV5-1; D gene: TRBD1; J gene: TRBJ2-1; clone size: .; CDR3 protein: CASSLGLRRDRGSEQFF; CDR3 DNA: TGCGCCAGCAGCTTGGGCCTAAGGCGGGACAGGGGTAGTGAGCAGTTCTTC
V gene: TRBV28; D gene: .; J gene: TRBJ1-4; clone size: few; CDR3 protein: CASSKGGFEKLFF; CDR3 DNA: TGTGCCAGCAGTAAGGGAGGGTTTGAAAAACTGTTTTTT
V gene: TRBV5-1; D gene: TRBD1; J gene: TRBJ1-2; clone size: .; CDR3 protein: CASRTGDNYGYTF; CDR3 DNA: TGCGCCAGTAGGACAGGGGATAACTATGGCTACACCTTC
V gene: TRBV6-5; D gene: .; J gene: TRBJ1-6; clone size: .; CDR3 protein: CASTQGVSGSPLHF; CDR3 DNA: TGTGCCAGCACCCAAGGGGTTTCTGGTTCACCCCTCCACTTT
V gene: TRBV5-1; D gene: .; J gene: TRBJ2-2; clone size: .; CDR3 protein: CASSSRDYSGELFF; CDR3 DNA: TGCGCCAGCAGCTCCAGAGACTACTCCGGGGAGCTGTTTTTT
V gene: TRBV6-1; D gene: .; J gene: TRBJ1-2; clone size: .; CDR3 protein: CASSEGGRAYGYTF; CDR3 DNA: TGTGCCAGCAGTGAGGGGGGTAGGGCCTATGGCTACACCTTC
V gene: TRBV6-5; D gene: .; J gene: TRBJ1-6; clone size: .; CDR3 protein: CASRSVGVDSPLHF; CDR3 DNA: TGTGCCAGCAGGTCCGTCGGGGTGGATTCACCCCTCCACTTT
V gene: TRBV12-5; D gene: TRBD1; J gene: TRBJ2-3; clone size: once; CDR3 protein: CASGPGQGATDTQYF; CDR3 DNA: TGTGCTAGTGGACCCGGGCAGGGGGCTACAGATACGCAGTATTTT
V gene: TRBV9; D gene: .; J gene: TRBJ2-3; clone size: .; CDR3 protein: CASSRGSSSTDTQYF; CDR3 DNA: TGTGCCAGCTCCCGGGGGTCCTCTAGCACAGATACGCAGTATTTT
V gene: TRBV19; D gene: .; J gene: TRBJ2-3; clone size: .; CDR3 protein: CASSSPAGARDTQYF; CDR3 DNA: TGTGCCAGTAGCTCCCCGGCAGGGGCCCGGGATACGCAGTATTTT
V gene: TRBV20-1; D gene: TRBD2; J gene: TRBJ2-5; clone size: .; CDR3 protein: CSASSGGGAQETQYF; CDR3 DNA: TGCAGTGCTAGTTCGGGCGGGGGGGCACAAGAGACCCAGTACTTC
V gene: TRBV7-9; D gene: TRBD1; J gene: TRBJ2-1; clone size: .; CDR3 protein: CASSYPDRSYNEQFF; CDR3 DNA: TGTGCCAGCAGCTATCCGGACAGGTCCTACAATGAGCAGTTCTTC
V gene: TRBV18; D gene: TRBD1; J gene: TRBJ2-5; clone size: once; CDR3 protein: CASSPLDRGYQETQYF; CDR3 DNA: TGTGCCAGCTCACCTCTGGACAGGGGATACCAAGAGACCCAGTACTTC
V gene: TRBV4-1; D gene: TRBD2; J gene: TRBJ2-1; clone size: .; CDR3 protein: CASSQDERGSRGNEQFF; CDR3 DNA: TGCGCCAGCAGCCAAGATGAGCGGGGAAGTAGGGGCAATGAGCAGTTCTTC
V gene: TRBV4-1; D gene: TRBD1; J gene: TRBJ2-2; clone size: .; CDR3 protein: CASSQTGTGGWNTGELFF; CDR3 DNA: TGCGCCAGCAGCCAAACCGGGACAGGGGGTTGGAACACCGGGGAGCTGTTTTTT
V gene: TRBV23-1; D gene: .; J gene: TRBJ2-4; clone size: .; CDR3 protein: CASRLRTVKNIQYF; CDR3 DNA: TGCGCCAGCAGACTTCGGACAGTCAAAAACATTCAGTACTTC
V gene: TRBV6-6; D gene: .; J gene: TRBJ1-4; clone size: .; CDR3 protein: CASGTVREKLFF; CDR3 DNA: TGTGCCAGCGGAACAGTACGTGAAAAACTGTTTTTT
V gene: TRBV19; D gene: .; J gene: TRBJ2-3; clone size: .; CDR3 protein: CASSPRQTGSSTDTQYF; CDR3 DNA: TGTGCCAGTAGTCCGCGCCAAACAGGATCCTCCACAGATACGCAGTATTTT
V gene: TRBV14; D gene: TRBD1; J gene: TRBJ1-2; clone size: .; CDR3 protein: CASSQGQGPSNYGYTF; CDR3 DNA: TGTGCCAGCAGCCAAGGACAGGGGCCGAGCAACTATGGCTACACCTTC
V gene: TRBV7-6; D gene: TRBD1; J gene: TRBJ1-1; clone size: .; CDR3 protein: CASREGTGLNTEAFF; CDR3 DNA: TGTGCCAGCAGAGAAGGGACAGGTTTGAACACTGAAGCTTTCTTT
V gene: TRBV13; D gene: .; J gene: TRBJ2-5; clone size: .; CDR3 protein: CASSLEQGLEETQYF; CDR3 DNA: TGTGCCAGCAGCCTAGAACAGGGTTTGGAAGAGACCCAGTACTTC
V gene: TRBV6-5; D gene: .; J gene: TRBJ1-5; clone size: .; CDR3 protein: CASSRTESNQPQHF; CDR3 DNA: TGTGCCAGCAGTAGGACAGAAAGCAATCAGCCCCAGCATTTT
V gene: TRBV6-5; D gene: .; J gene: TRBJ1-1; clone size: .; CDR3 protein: CASIGGERTEAFF; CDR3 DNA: TGTGCCAGCATAGGAGGGGAGAGGACTGAAGCTTTCTTT
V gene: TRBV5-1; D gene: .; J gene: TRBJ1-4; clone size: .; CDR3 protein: CASSLQGRDFEKLFF; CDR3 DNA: TGCGCCAGCAGCTTGCAGGGCAGGGATTTTGAAAAACTGTTTTTT
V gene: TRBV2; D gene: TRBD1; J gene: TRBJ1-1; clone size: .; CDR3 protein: CASSQDRVPAEAFF; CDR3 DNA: TGTGCCAGCAGTCAAGACAGGGTTCCCGCTGAAGCTTTCTTT
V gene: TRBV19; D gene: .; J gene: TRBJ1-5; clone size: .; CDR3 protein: CASSIVQGTQPQHF; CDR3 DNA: TGTGCCAGTAGTATTGTACAGGGCACTCAGCCCCAGCATTTT
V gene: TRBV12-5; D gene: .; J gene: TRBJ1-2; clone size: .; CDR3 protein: CASGLGGDGYTF; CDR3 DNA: TGTGCTAGTGGCCTCGGGGGGGATGGCTACACCTTC
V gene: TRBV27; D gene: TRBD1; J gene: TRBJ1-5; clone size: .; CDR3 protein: CASSPTGVIQPQHF; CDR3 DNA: TGTGCCAGCAGTCCGACAGGGGTCATTCAGCCCCAGCATTTT
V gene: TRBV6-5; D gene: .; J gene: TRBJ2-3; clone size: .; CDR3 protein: CASSTSNTDTQYF; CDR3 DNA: TGTGCCAGCAGTACTAGTAATACAGATACGCAGTATTTT
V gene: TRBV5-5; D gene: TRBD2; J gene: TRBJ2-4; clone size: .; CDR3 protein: CASSFFSGGTLAKNIQYF; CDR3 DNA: TGTGCCAGCAGCTTTTTTAGCGGGGGGACCTTAGCCAAAAACATTCAGTACTTC
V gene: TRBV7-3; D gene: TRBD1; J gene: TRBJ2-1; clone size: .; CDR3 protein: CASSAGQGVNEQFF; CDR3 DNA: TGTGCCAGCAGCGCCGGACAGGGGGTCAATGAGCAGTTCTTC
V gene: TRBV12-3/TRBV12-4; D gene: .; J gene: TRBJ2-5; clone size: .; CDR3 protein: CASTLTVTETQYF; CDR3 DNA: TGTGCCAGCACCCTGACAGTTACTGAGACCCAGTACTTC
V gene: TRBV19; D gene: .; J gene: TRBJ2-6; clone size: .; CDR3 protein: CASSPNSGANVLTF; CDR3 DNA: TGTGCCAGTAGTCCCAACTCTGGGGCCAACGTCCTGACTTTC
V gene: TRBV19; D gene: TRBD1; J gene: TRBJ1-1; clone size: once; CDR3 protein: CASSIDRDRGTNTEAFF; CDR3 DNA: TGTGCCAGTAGTATAGATCGAGACAGGGGTACGAACACTGAAGCTTTCTTT
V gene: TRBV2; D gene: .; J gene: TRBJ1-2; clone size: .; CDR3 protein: CASSDGGKGGYTF; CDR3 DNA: TGTGCCAGCAGTGACGGGGGTAAGGGTGGCTACACCTTC